This T cell receptor (beta chain) emerged from a study of beta chain features in type 1 diabetes. General study findings and limits: There was a moderate but significant shortening of TCRB CDR3s in all four CD4+ subsets of Type 1 diabetes patients.

This clone was seen only a few times. Antigen unknown. As every portion of the isolated RNA was reverse transcribed, the sequencing read expressed TCRB transcripts. TCRdb keeps only in-frame clones here, not all; method: immunoSEQ multiplex PCR. The sample lists hundreds of thousands of clones, roughly 13% seen once, with roughly 0.04% in the top ten. The V gene end was trimmed by 6 bases and the J gene end by 6 bases; junction bases not matched to a gene: 5. This CDR3 spans 13 amino acids. Germline lookup yields CDR1 SQVTM and CDR2 ANQGSEA. Sequencing was carried out using naive CD4+ T cells from blood. V is TRBV29-1 and J is TRBJ1-6; 7 nucleotides match TRBD1. The clonotype comes from a man aged 18 to 30 with type 1 diabetes. CDR3 DNA sequence: TGCAGCGTCCGGGACAGCTGTAATTCACCCCTCCACTTT. Translation gives CSVRDSCNSPLHF.